The 10 T cell receptor beta chains below were found in one sample sequenced in a study of control samples from healthy donors and cancer patients. Here immunoSEQ multiplex PCR was the method, and the copy in TCRdb shows in-frame clones only, minus some. The sample has 150,000 to 200,000 clones; approximately 86% are singletons. The source material was blood. The receptors shown here come from a woman in her twenties or thirties in good health.

V and J are TRBV7-2 and TRBJ2-2; D not resolved. The V gene lost 5 bases and the J gene lost 1 base, with 8 bases spanning the gap. The CDR3 runs to 14 residues. Looked up from germline, CDR1 is SGHTA and CDR2 is FQGNSA. The CDR3 spells CASSVPENTGELFF. The CDR3 bases are TGTGCCAGCAGCGTACCCGAGAACACCGGGGAGCTGTTTTTT.

The chain links TRBV5-6 to TRBJ1-1, with D hard to call. This CDR3 has 14 residues. The V end lost 2 bases, the J end lost 1 base, and 9 bases lay between the germline ends. Germline V gives CDR1 SGHDT, CDR2 YYEEEE. The CDR3 spells CASSFSGRNTEAFF. DNA for the CDR3: TGTGCCAGCAGCTTCTCGGGGAGGAACACTGAAGCTTTCTTT. Complete variable domain (other parts from reference TRBV5-6 and TRBJ1-1): DAGVTQSPTHLIKTRGQQVTLRCSPKSGHDTVSWYQQALGQGPQFIFQYYEEEERQRGNFPDRFSGHQFPNYSSELNVNALLLGDSALYLCASSFSGRNTEAFFGQGTRLTVV.

The gene calls are TRBV5-4 and TRBJ2-7, with D perhaps assigned TRBD1 or TRBD2 (5 bases each). Trimming shortened V by 5 bases and J by 2 bases, and 14 bases separated the two germline ends. From germline, CDR1 is SGHNT and CDR2 YYREEE (reference sequence). This CDR3 comprises 14 residues. The CDR3 nucleotides read TGTGCCAGCAGTCAACGGGACGGGACCTACGAGCAGTACTTC. Encoded protein: CASSQRDGTYEQYF.

CDR3 in DNA: TGTGCCTGGAGTGCGGGAATCCCGGGACAGAGTAATTCACCCCTCCACTTT. Amino acids: CAWSAGIPGQSNSPLHF. The chain recombines TRBV30 with TRBJ1-6, with 7 bases lining up with TRBD1. V was pared by 1 base and J by 6 bases, with 12 bases of the junction left unmatched. This CDR3 spans 17 amino acids. The germline V gene encodes CDR1 GTSNPN and CDR2 SVGIG (reference sequence).

The V gene is TRBV4-2, the J gene TRBJ2-1; a possible D gene is TRBD1 (6 bases). This CDR3 is 16 amino acids long. With 4 bases removed from V and 6 bases from J, the gap between germline ends came to 19 bases. CDR1 and CDR2 from the germline V gene are LGHNA and YNFKEQ. The CDR3: CASSLTPQGSANEQFF. The CDR3 DNA reads as TGTGCCAGCAGCCTAACCCCGCAGGGGTCGGCCAATGAGCAGTTCTTC.

In DNA, the CDR3 is TGCGCCAGCAGCTTGGGTCAGGGGACCTATGGCTACACCTTC. Amino acids: CASSLGQGTYGYTF. V gene TRBV5-1 combines with J gene TRBJ1-2; perhaps TRBD1 as D (6 bases). V lost 0 bases and J lost 4, with 10 bases in between. The CDR3 has 14 residues. Germline lookup yields CDR1 SGHRS and CDR2 YFSETQ. The full variable domain, rest sourced from reference TRBV5-1 and TRBJ1-2, is KAGVTQTPRYLIKTRGQQVTLSCSPISGHRSVSWYQQTPGQGLQFLFEYFSETQRNKGNFPGRFSGRQFSNSRSEMNVSTLELGDSALYLCASSLGQGTYGYTFGSGTRLTVV.

The chain couples TRBV7-9 to TRBJ1-2, with 10 bases identical to TRBD1. Germline CDR1 SEHNR, CDR2 FQNEAQ (reference sequence). The CDR3 is 15 amino acids. The J segment lost 3 bases and the V segment lost 8 bases, leaving 9 bases of the junction unmatched. The chain's CDR3 is CASGPRDRGHYGYTF. The CDR3 bases are TGTGCCAGCGGACCCCGGGACAGGGGCCACTATGGCTACACCTTC.

Only a few counts were recorded for this clone. The genes are TRBV6-4 and TRBJ2-5, with TRBD2 as a possible D gene (6 bases). V was pared by 0 bases and J by 7 bases, with 9 bases between. Germline V gene lookup returns CDR1 MRHNA and CDR2 SNTAGT. The CDR3 has 13 residues. The CDR3 region is CASSDSWGGTQYF. CDR3 coding DNA: TGTGCCAGCAGTGACTCTTGGGGAGGGACCCAGTACTTC.

The rearrangement links TRBV10-2 to TRBJ1-2; D gene ambiguous. Germline CDR1 reads WSHSY; CDR2 reads SAAADI. V lost 6 bases and J 1 base, leaving 6 bases between the germline ends. CDR3 size: 12 residues. In nucleotides, the CDR3 is TGCGCCAGCAGGGACGGTAACTATGGCTACACCTTC. Translating gives CASRDGNYGYTF.

The count of this clone is one. The chain carries TRBV19 and TRBJ1-6, with a possible D match to TRBD1 (5 bases). V dropped 5 bases and J dropped 4 bases, with 12 bases sitting between them. Per the germline V gene, CDR1 is LNHDA and CDR2 is SQIVND (reference sequence). The CDR3 is 15 residues long. CDR3 in amino acids: CASSLGAGYNSPLHF. The CDR3 DNA reads TGTGCCAGTAGTCTAGGGGCAGGATATAATTCACCCCTCCACTTT.